Presented here are 2 T cell receptor beta chains from one specimen sequenced in a study of blood T cell repertoires in COVID-19. Produced via immunoSEQ multiplex PCR; TCRdb's table is partial and in-frame only. The sample includes tens of thousands of clones, roughly 88% of them seen just once. Source material: peripheral blood. These TCRs come from a woman in her 70s with acute or convalescent COVID-19.

This clone was detected only once. The genes are TRBV2 and TRBJ1-5; a possible D gene is TRBD1 (5 bases). Trimming pared 4 bases from V and 0 bases from J, leaving 16 bases between. Per the germline V gene, CDR1 is SNHLY and CDR2 is FYNNEI. This CDR3 comprises 17 residues. This CDR3 reads CASSGQTRIISNQPQHF. The DNA for the CDR3 is TGTGCCAGCAGTGGACAGACCAGAATAATTAGCAATCAGCCCCAGCATTTT.

The chain has TRBV9 and TRBJ1-1; D is unresolved. Germline-derived CDR1 and CDR2 are SGDLS and YYNGEE. The CDR3 spans 16 residues. The V gene lost 2 bases and the J gene lost 0 bases, with 14 bases spanning the gap. This chain's CDR3 is CASSVGRIEVNTEAFF. In DNA, the CDR3 is TGTGCCAGCAGCGTTGGCAGAATCGAGGTGAACACTGAAGCTTTCTTT.